These 21 T cell receptor beta chains were all obtained from the same sample, sequenced in a study of OX40 agonist ivuxolimab in advanced cancers. Here immunoSEQ multiplex PCR was the method, and the copy in TCRdb shows in-frame clones only, minus some. The sample has roughly 93,000 clones, about 89% seen once. Sequences were derived from CD4+ or CD8+ T cells sorted from blood, sampled in a trial of the OX40 agonist ivuxolimab. Receptor source: an adult with an advanced solid tumor such as melanoma, head and neck, liver or kidney cancer.

The chain links TRBV19 to TRBJ2-2; no firm D call. This CDR3 has 14 amino acids. V was pared by 5 bases and J by 2 bases, with 9 bases between. Germline assignment: CDR1 LNHDA and CDR2 SQIVND (reference sequence). DNA for the CDR3: TGTGCCAGTAGTGCTGCTAGTAACACCGGGGAGCTGTTTTTT. It yields the protein CASSAASNTGELFF.

This clone has a single count. The gene calls are TRBV28 and TRBJ2-4; D possibly corresponds to TRBD2 (6 bases). Germline V gene lookup returns CDR1 MDHEN and CDR2 SYDVKM. The V and J ends lost 3 bases and 0 bases respectively, with 24 bases between them. This CDR3 has 20 amino acids. The CDR3 here is CASSLSSGEANSLAKNIQYF. CDR3 bases: TGTGCCAGCAGTTTGTCCTCGGGGGAGGCCAATTCACTAGCCAAAAACATTCAGTACTTC.

The chain joins TRBV7-3 to TRBJ1-1; 7 bases match TRBD1. The CDR3 loop spans 14 amino acids. With 5 bases clipped from V and 6 bases from J, the junction kept 9 bases outside the gene matches. The germline CDR1 and CDR2 sequences are SGHTA and FQGTGA. CDR3 sequence: CASSQQGGSSEAFF. The CDR3 region has the DNA TGTGCCAGCAGCCAGCAGGGGGGAAGCTCTGAAGCTTTCTTT.

The chain couples TRBV5-4 to TRBJ2-3, with a tentative D call TRBD2 (6 bases). Germline V gene sequence: CDR1 SGHNT, CDR2 YYREEE (reference sequence). V dropped 3 bases and J dropped 2 bases, with 10 bases sitting between them. This CDR3 contains 14 residues. For the CDR3, the DNA is TGTGCCAGCAGCTCGGGACTCCACACAGATACGCAGTATTTT. Its translation is CASSSGLHTDTQYF.

Worth noting for this clone: One junction end disagrees with the germline gene, perhaps due to a read error. The chain uses TRBV7-2 and TRBJ2-1, with TRBD2 matching over 13 bases. Germline assignment: CDR1 SGHTA and CDR2 FQGNSA. This CDR3 is built from 14 residues. The CDR3 sequence: CASSLGLAGIAVLF. Here the CDR3 DNA reads TGTGCCAGCAGCCTGGGACTAGCGGGAATCGCAGTTCTCTTC.

The chain's CDR3 is CSVDRGRTEAFF. The CDR3 DNA sequence: TGCAGCGTTGACAGGGGGCGAACTGAAGCTTTCTTT. This chain uses TRBV29-1 with TRBJ1-1; 8 bases map to TRBD1. There are 12 residues in the CDR3. Per the germline V gene, CDR1 is SQVTM and CDR2 is ANQGSEA. The junction had 2 bases not matched to a gene; V was cut back by 3 bases and J by 5 bases.

V is TRBV7-2 and J is TRBJ2-5; 7 bases are a match to TRBD2. This CDR3 spans 14 amino acids. CDR1 is SGHTA and CDR2 is FQGNSA in the germline V gene. Losses at the gene ends were 4 bases for V and 5 bases for J; bases not matched to a gene: 7. The CDR3 is CASSSWGGEETQYF. The CDR3 DNA reads as TGTGCCAGCAGCTCCTGGGGGGGGGAGGAGACCCAGTACTTC.

The V gene is TRBV7-9, the J gene TRBJ2-3, with D perhaps matching TRBD1 (6 bases). The CDR3 is 15 residues long. Germline V gene sequence: CDR1 SEHNR, CDR2 FQNEAQ (reference sequence). Trimming shortened V by 2 bases and J by 0 bases, and 9 bases separated the two germline ends. CDR3 coding DNA: TGTGCCAGCAGCTTAACAGGGTCTAGCACAGATACGCAGTATTTT. Residues: CASSLTGSSTDTQYF.

The chain couples TRBV29-1 to TRBJ2-4; 8 bases are shared with TRBD1. This CDR3 contains 14 residues. V shed 7 bases, J shed 1 base, and the junction held 6 bases outside the gene matches. The germline CDR1 and CDR2 sequences are SQVTM and ANQGSEA. CDR3 region: CSANRGTAKNIQYF. CDR3 DNA: TGCAGCGCCAACAGGGGGACGGCCAAAAACATTCAGTACTTC. The full variable domain, its missing parts supplied by reference TRBV29-1 and TRBJ2-4, is SAVISQKPSRDICQRGTSLTIQCQVDSQVTMMFWYRQQPGQSLTLIATANQGSEATYESGFVIDKFPISRPNLTFSTLTVSNMSPEDSSIYLCSANRGTAKNIQYFGAGTRLSVL.

V usage is TRBV19 and J usage is TRBJ1-2; unclear D gene. Germline V gene data show CDR1 as LNHDA and CDR2 as SQIVND (reference sequence). The CDR3 is 13 amino acids. Trimming took off 4 bases at V and 8 bases at J, with 14 bases between the two ends. CDR3 residues: CASSTVPERGYTF. The CDR3 bases are TGTGCCAGTAGTACGGTACCAGAGCGAGGCTACACCTTC.

The chain uses TRBV28 and TRBJ2-1; unclear D gene. V dropped 8 bases and J dropped 3 bases, with 23 bases sitting between them. The CDR3 contains 17 residues. CDR1 and CDR2 from the germline V gene are MDHEN and SYDVKM. CDR3 nucleotides: TGTGCCAGCCAAGGTAAAGGTAGAGTCTCGCACTACAATGAGCAGTTCTTC. Protein product: CASQGKGRVSHYNEQFF. Looking up the rest from reference TRBV28 and TRBJ2-1 gives the full variable domain: DVKVTQSSRYLVKRTGEKVFLECVQDMDHENMFWYRQDPGLGLRLIYFSYDVKMKEKGDIPEGYSVSREKKERFSLILESASTNQTSMYLCASQGKGRVSHYNEQFFGPGTRLTVL.

In nucleotides, the CDR3 is TGTGCCAGCAGCCCAACACCAGCGGGAGCGAGTGAGCAGTACTTC. It yields the protein CASSPTPAGASEQYF. The genes are TRBV5-4 and TRBJ2-7, with 8 bases aligning to TRBD2. Germline V gives CDR1 SGHNT, CDR2 YYREEE (reference sequence). Germline trimming cut 4 bases from V and 7 bases from J; bases unmatched to any gene: 13. The length of the CDR3 is 15 residues.

The chain carries TRBV28 and TRBJ1-1; 7 bases fit TRBD1. Per germline, CDR1 MDHEN and CDR2 SYDVKM. V dropped 8 bases and J dropped 3; count of bases not matched to a gene: 6. The CDR3 extends over 13 amino acids. The CDR3 here is CASLRGGDTEAFF. The CDR3 region has the DNA TGTGCCAGCCTCAGGGGGGGAGACACTGAAGCTTTCTTT.

V is TRBV30 and J is TRBJ2-7; no definite D call. In germline, CDR1 is GTSNPN, CDR2 SVGIG (reference sequence). Trimming took 3 bases from V and 7 from J, leaving 13 bases between them. The CDR3 extends over 12 amino acids. CDR3: CAWSRDGSEQYF. In DNA form, the CDR3 reads TGTGCCTGGAGCCGCGACGGGTCGGAGCAGTACTTC.

This chain uses TRBV7-2 with TRBJ2-7; D not resolved. This CDR3 contains 15 residues. Germline assignment: CDR1 SGHTA and CDR2 FQGNSA. The germline V and J ends were trimmed by 4 bases and 1 base, with 14 bases remaining between them. The CDR3 nucleotides are TGTGCCAGCAGCTCAGACCTAACCTTATCCTACGAGCAGTACTTC. Protein sequence: CASSSDLTLSYEQYF.

This chain uses TRBV30 with TRBJ1-5, with TRBD1 matching 7 bases. Trimming took 1 base from V and 7 from J; bases not matched to a gene: 7. Per germline, CDR1 GTSNPN and CDR2 SVGIG (reference sequence). The CDR3 covers 14 residues. CDR3 nucleotides: TGTGCCTGGAGTGGACAGGGTAGGTTACAGCCCCAGCATTTT. Translated, it gives CAWSGQGRLQPQHF.

This rearrangement joins TRBV18 to TRBJ1-4, with unresolved D. The ends were cut back, 4 bases at V and 3 bases at J, with 3 bases in the middle. The CDR3 consists of 12 residues. The V gene's germline CDR1 is KGHSH and CDR2 LQKENI. In nucleotides, the CDR3 is TGTGCCAGCTCACGGCCTAATGAAAAACTGTTTTTT. Translated: CASSRPNEKLFF.

The chain uses TRBV7-9 and TRBJ1-4; D gene ambiguous. Germline assignment: CDR1 SEHNR and CDR2 FQNEAQ (reference sequence). CDR3 length: 15 amino acids. V lost 1 base and J lost 0, with 6 bases in between. As DNA, the CDR3 is TGTGCCAGCAGCTTAGGCGCATCAACTAATGAAAAACTGTTTTTT. Amino acids: CASSLGASTNEKLFF.

The J gene is TRBJ2-7, the V gene TRBV7-2; D gene ambiguous. Trimming pared 1 base from V and 6 bases from J, leaving 10 bases between. Germline assignment: CDR1 SGHTA and CDR2 FQGNSA. This CDR3 is 13 amino acids long. CDR3 bases: TGTGCCAGCAGCTTAGACGGAATGGGCGAGCAGTACTTC. This gives the protein CASSLDGMGEQYF.

V usage is TRBV29-1 and J usage is TRBJ1-1; the D gene is possibly TRBD1 (5 bases). Germline V lookup: CDR1 SQVTM, CDR2 ANQGSEA. The V and J ends lost 3 bases and 4 bases respectively, with 12 bases between them. This CDR3 is built from 13 residues. CDR3 sequence: CSVESGTLTEAFF. In DNA, the CDR3 is TGCAGCGTTGAGTCCGGGACGCTCACTGAAGCTTTCTTT.

CDR3 in amino acids: CASSPDRVGETQYF. Written as DNA, the CDR3 is TGCGCCAGCAGCCCTGACAGGGTTGGGGAGACCCAGTACTTC. The chain carries TRBV5-1 and TRBJ2-5; 7 bases are a match to TRBD1. The CDR3 runs to 14 residues. Germline V CDR1 and CDR2: SGHRS, YFSETQ. The J segment lost 5 bases and the V segment lost 4 bases, leaving 8 bases of the junction unmatched.